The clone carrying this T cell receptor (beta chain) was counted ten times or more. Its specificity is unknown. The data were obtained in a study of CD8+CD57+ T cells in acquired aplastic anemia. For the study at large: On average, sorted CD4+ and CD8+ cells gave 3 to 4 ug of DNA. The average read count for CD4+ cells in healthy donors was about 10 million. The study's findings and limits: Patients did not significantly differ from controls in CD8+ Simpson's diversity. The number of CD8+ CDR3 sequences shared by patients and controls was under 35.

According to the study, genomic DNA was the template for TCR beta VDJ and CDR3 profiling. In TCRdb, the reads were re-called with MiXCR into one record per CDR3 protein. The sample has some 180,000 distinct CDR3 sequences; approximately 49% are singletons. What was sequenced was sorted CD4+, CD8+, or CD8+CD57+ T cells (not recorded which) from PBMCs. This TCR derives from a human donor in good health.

In nucleotides, the CDR3 is TGTGCCAGCAGTCCCGAGATAGTGGGGGAGCAGTACTTC. Protein sequence: CASSPEIVGEQYF. The J gene is TRBJ2-7, the V gene TRBV12-3 or TRBV12-4; no definite D call. The CDR3 has 13 residues. The V end lost 5 bases, the J end lost 7 bases, and 15 bases lay between the germline ends.